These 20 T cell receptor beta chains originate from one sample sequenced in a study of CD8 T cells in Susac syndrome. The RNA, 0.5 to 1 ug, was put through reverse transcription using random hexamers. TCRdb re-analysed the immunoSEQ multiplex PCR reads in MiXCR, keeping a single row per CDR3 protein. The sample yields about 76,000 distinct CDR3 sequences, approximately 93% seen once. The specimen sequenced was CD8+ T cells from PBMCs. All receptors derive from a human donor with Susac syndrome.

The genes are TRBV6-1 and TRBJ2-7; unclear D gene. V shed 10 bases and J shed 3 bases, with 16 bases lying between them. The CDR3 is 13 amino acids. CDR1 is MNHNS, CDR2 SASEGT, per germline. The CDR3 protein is CATASGLRYEQYF. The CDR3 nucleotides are TGTGCCACCGCCTCCGGGCTACGCTACGAGCAGTACTTC.

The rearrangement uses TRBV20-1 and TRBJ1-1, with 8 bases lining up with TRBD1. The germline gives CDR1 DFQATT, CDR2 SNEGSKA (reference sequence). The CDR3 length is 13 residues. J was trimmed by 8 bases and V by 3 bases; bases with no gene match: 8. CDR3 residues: CSASLQGDLEAFF. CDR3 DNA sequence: TGCAGTGCTAGTCTACAGGGGGACTTAGAAGCTTTCTTT.

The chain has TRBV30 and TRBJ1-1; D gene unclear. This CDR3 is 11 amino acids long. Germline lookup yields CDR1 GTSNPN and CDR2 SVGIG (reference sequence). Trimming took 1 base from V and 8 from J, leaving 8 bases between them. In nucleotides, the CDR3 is TGTGCCTGGAGTGGCGGAGTCGAAGCTTTCTTT. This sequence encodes CAWSGGVEAFF.

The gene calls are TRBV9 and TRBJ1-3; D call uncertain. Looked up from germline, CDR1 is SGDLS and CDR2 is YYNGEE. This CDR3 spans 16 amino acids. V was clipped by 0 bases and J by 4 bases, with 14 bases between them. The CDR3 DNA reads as TGTGCCAGCAGCGTAGATGGCGGGGAAGGGGGAAACACCATATATTTT. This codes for CASSVDGGEGGNTIYF. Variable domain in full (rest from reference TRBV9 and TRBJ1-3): DSGVTQTPKHLITATGQRVTLRCSPRSGDLSVYWYQQSLDQGLQFLIQYYNGEERAKGNILERFSAQQFPDLHSELNLSSLELGDSALYFCASSVDGGEGGNTIYFGEGSWLTVV.

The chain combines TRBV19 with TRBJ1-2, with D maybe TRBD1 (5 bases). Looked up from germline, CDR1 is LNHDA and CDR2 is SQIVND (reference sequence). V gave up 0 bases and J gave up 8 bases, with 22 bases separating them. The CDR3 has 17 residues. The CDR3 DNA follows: TGTGCCAGTAGTATAGACCCGGGGACCGCTCTCCGGCGGGGCTACACCTTC. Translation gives CASSIDPGTALRRGYTF.

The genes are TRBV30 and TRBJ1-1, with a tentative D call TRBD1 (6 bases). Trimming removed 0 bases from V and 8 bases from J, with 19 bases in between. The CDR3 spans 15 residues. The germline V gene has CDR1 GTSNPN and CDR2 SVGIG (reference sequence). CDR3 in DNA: TGTGCCTGGAGTGTACCCGAGACGGGACATCTCGAAGCTTTCTTT. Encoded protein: CAWSVPETGHLEAFF.

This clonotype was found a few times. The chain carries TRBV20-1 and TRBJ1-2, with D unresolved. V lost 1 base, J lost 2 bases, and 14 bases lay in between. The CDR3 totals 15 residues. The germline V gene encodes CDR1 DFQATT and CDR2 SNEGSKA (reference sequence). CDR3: CSARVPPQRNYGYTF. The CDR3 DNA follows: TGCAGTGCTAGAGTCCCTCCACAGAGGAACTATGGCTACACCTTC.

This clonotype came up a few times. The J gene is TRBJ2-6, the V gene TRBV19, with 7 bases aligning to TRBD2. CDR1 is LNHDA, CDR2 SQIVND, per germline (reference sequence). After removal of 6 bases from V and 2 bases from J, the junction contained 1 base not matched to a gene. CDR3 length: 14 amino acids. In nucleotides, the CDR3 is TGTGCCAGTAGCGCGGGGGCTGGGGCCAACGTCCTGACTTTC. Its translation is CASSAGAGANVLTF.

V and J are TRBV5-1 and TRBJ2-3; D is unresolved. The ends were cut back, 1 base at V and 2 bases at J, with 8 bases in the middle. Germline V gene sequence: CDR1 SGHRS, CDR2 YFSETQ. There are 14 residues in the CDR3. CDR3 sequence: CASSLYRYTDTQYF. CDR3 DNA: TGCGCCAGCAGCTTGTATAGGTACACAGATACGCAGTATTTT.

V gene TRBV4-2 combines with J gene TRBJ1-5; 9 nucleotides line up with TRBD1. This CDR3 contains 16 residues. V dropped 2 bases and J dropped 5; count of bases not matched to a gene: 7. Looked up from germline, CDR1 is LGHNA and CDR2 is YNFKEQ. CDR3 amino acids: CASSQYTGGTDQPQHF. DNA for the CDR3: TGTGCCAGCAGCCAATATACAGGGGGCACGGATCAGCCCCAGCATTTT.

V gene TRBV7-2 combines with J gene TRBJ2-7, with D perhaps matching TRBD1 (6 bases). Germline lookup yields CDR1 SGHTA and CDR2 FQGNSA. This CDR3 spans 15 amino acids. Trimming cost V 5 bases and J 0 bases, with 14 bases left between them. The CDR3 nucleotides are TGTGCCAGCAGCCCGGTGACAGGTTCCTCCTACGAGCAGTACTTC. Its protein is CASSPVTGSSYEQYF.

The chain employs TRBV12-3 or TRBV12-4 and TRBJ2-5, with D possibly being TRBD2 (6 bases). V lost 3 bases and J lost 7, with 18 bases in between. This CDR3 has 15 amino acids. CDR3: CASSFYRGSGGTQYF. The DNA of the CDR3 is TGTGCCAGCAGTTTCTATCGGGGATCCGGGGGGACCCAGTACTTC.

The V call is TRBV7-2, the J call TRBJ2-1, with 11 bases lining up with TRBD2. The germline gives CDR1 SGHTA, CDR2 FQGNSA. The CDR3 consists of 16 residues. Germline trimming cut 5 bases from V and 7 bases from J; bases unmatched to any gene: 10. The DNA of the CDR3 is TGTGCCAGCAGCCAACCACTAGCGGGAGTAGGAAATGAGCAGTTCTTC. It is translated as CASSQPLAGVGNEQFF.

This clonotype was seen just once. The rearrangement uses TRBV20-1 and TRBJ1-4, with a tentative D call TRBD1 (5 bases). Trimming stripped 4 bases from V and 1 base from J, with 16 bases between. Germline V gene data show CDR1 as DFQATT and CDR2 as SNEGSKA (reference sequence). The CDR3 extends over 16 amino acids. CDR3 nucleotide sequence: TGCAGTGCTACCCATCCAGGGCAGCTAACTAATGAAAAACTGTTTTTT. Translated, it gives CSATHPGQLTNEKLFF.

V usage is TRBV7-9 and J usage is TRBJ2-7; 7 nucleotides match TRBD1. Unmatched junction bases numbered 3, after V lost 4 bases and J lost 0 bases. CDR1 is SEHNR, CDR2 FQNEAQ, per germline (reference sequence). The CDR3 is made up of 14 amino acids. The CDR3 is CASSSGQRSYEQYF. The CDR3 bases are TGTGCCAGCAGCTCGGGACAGCGCTCCTACGAGCAGTACTTC.

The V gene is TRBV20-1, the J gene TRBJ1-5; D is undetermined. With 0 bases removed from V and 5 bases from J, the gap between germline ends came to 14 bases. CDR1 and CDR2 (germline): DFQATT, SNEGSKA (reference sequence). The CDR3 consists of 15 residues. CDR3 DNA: TGCAGTGCTAGAGATTCGACCGGGTATGATCAGCCCCAGCATTTT. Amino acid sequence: CSARDSTGYDQPQHF.

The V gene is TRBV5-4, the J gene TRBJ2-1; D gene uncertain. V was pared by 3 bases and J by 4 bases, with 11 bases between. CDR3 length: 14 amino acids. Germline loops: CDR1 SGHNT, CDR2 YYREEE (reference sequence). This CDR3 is CASSYEAAYNEQFF. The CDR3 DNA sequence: TGTGCCAGCAGCTATGAGGCAGCTTACAATGAGCAGTTCTTC.

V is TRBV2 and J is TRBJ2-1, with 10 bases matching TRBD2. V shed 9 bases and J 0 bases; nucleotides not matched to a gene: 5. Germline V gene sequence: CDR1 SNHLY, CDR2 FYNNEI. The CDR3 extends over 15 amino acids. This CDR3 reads CASRLAGSSYNEQFF. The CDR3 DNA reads TGTGCCAGTCGACTAGCGGGCAGCTCCTACAATGAGCAGTTCTTC.

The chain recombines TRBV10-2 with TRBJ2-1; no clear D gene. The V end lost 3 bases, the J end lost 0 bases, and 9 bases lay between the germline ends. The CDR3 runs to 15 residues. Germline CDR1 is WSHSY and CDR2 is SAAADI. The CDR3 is CASSESGSSYNEQFF. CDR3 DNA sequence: TGCGCCAGCAGTGAATCGGGTAGCTCCTACAATGAGCAGTTCTTC.

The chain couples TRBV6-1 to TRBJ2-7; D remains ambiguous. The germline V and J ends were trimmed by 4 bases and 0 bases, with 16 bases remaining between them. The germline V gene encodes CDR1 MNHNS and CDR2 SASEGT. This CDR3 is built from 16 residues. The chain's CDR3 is CASSARHAMSSYEQYF. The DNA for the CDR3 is TGTGCCAGCAGTGCCCGACACGCCATGTCCTCCTACGAGCAGTACTTC.